A selection of T cell receptor beta chains follows, all from one sample in a study of blood T cells in healthy people across ages. TCRdb independently ran MiXCR on the 5' RACE reads; one entry per CDR3 protein. The sample has under 2,000,000 distinct CDR3 sequences, roughly 50% seen once; the top ten hold roughly 2%. The sample was blood. Receptors originate from a woman between 40 and 50 years old in good health. Both conserved end residues are part of each CDR3. The D gene is left open where the match is weak. Clone size is stated in some rows and not others, as once, few, many or a class when expanded.

CDR3nt: TGCAGTGCTCAACCTGGACCGGGAGACCAGCCCCAGCATTTT
CDR3aa: CSAQPGPGDQPQHF
v_gene: TRBV20-1
d_gene: -
j_gene: TRBJ1-5
abundance: few

CDR3nt: TGTGCCAGCAGCTACCGAGGGGGCAGGGTGGAGACCCAGTACTTC
CDR3aa: CASSYRGGRVETQYF
v_gene: TRBV7-2
d_gene: TRBD1
j_gene: TRBJ2-5
abundance: once

CDR3nt: TGTGCCAGCAGCTCGACAGGGGCCTCCTGGGAGCAGTACTTC
CDR3aa: CASSSTGASWEQYF
v_gene: TRBV27
d_gene: TRBD1
j_gene: TRBJ2-5
abundance: -

CDR3nt: TGTGCCAGCAGTTTTTTGCCGGGACAGGCGTTCTCCTATAATTCACCCCTCCACTTT
CDR3aa: CASSFLPGQAFSYNSPLHF
v_gene: TRBV12-3/TRBV12-4
d_gene: TRBD1
j_gene: TRBJ1-6
abundance: few

CDR3nt: TGTGCCACCAGTGTTCCAAGCGGGGGCCTTTTCAATGAGCAGTTCTTC
CDR3aa: CATSVPSGGLFNEQFF
v_gene: TRBV24-1
d_gene: TRBD2
j_gene: TRBJ2-1
abundance: -

CDR3nt: TGTGCCACCGAGCGTGGCGGTGGGTATGATACGCAGTATTTT
CDR3aa: CATERGGGYDTQYF
v_gene: TRBV27
d_gene: -
j_gene: TRBJ2-3
abundance: few

CDR3nt: TGTGCCAGCAGCTCGTACAGGGAGGCGGTCTATGGCTACACCTTC
CDR3aa: CASSSYREAVYGYTF
v_gene: TRBV7-2
d_gene: -
j_gene: TRBJ1-2
abundance: -

CDR3nt: TGCAGTGCTAGAAACAGGCCCTCCTACGAGCAGTACTTC
CDR3aa: CSARNRPSYEQYF
v_gene: TRBV20-1
d_gene: -
j_gene: TRBJ2-7
abundance: -

CDR3nt: TGCAGTACTAGAGGACAACGGACTAGCGGGGAGCAGTACTTC
CDR3aa: CSTRGQRTSGEQYF
v_gene: TRBV20-1
d_gene: TRBD2
j_gene: TRBJ2-7
abundance: -

CDR3nt: TGTGCCAGCAGAGGGACTTTAGAGACCCAGTACTTC
CDR3aa: CASRGTLETQYF
v_gene: TRBV6-2/TRBV6-3
d_gene: -
j_gene: TRBJ2-5
abundance: -

CDR3nt: TGTGCCAGCACCGGGCAGGGGTCGACTGGCTACACCTTC
CDR3aa: CASTGQGSTGYTF
v_gene: TRBV12-3/TRBV12-4
d_gene: -
j_gene: TRBJ1-2
abundance: few

CDR3nt: TGCAGCGTTGAAGAAGGACTATCCACCTACAATGAGCAGTTCTTC
CDR3aa: CSVEEGLSTYNEQFF
v_gene: TRBV29-1
d_gene: -
j_gene: TRBJ2-1
abundance: -

CDR3nt: TGTGCCAGCAGTGACGGACAGGGGGGTTCTCAGCCCCAGCATTTT
CDR3aa: CASSDGQGGSQPQHF
v_gene: TRBV6-2/TRBV6-3
d_gene: TRBD1
j_gene: TRBJ1-5
abundance: few

CDR3nt: TGCAGTGCCCAGAAAACCGGGACAGGGGGCACAGATACGCAGTATTTT
CDR3aa: CSAQKTGTGGTDTQYF
v_gene: TRBV20-1
d_gene: TRBD1
j_gene: TRBJ2-3
abundance: many

CDR3nt: TGCGCCAGCAGCCTCCTAGAGGGACGTGGAACCCACGAGCAGTACTTC
CDR3aa: CASSLLEGRGTHEQYF
v_gene: TRBV4-3
d_gene: -
j_gene: TRBJ2-7
abundance: few

CDR3nt: TGTGCCAGCAGCCCGGGACTAGTGAGATACAATGAGCAGTTCTTC
CDR3aa: CASSPGLVRYNEQFF
v_gene: TRBV7-9
d_gene: TRBD2
j_gene: TRBJ2-1
abundance: -

CDR3nt: TGCGCCAGCAGCTTCAGCGGGGGGGCCTTCTACGAGCAGTACTTC
CDR3aa: CASSFSGGAFYEQYF
v_gene: TRBV5-1
d_gene: TRBD2
j_gene: TRBJ2-7
abundance: -